What follows is one TCR beta chain and its context. The antigen remains unidentified. Germline V gives CDR1 SEHNR, CDR2 FQNEAQ (reference sequence). The V end lost 3 bases, the J end lost 3 bases, and 5 bases lay between the germline ends. CDR3 size: 12 residues. These data are taken from a study of vaccination and CD4 T cells after COVID-19. Noted treatment: approximately nine-day PBMC culture with coronavirus spike peptide pools or control peptides (ViraFEST assay). Cultured CD4+ T cells had their DNA profiled by the Oncomine TCR Beta short-read assay. Via MiXCR, TCRdb re-called the PCR reads, giving one row per CDR3 protein. The sample carries about 23,000 distinct CDR3 sequences, roughly 65% recorded once.

This specimen was CD4+ T cells from blood, cultured in vitro, taken after SARS-CoV-2 vaccination. The TCR sequence derives from a human donor who received a COVID-19 vaccine. The gene calls are TRBV7-9 and TRBJ1-2, with no clear D. The CDR3 loop reads CASSFSDYGYTF. The CDR3 coding sequence is TGTGCCAGCAGCTTTTCTGACTATGGCTACACCTTC.